What follows are 11 T cell receptor beta chains derived from one specimen sequenced in a study of CD8 T cells in ankylosing spondylitis. TCRdb re-analysed the 5' RACE reads in MiXCR, keeping a single row per CDR3 protein. The sample has about 220,000 distinct CDR3 sequences, approximately 10% seen once. Sequenced material: blood, either unsorted or a sorted T cell fraction (not recorded which). The receptor source for this set is a male donor with ankylosing spondylitis or in good health (not recorded which).

This clonotype was counted many times. V and J are TRBV9 and TRBJ2-7; D remains unclear. Per germline, CDR1 SGDLS and CDR2 YYNGEE. CDR3 length: 14 residues. V dropped 0 bases and J dropped 0 bases, with 7 bases sitting between them. CDR3 region: CASSVEPSSYEQYF. The CDR3 nucleotides read TGTGCCAGCAGCGTAGAACCAAGCTCCTACGAGCAGTACTTC.

The sample holds a few counts of this clonotype. The V call is TRBV28, the J call TRBJ2-5; TRBD1 matches 7 bases. The length of the CDR3 is 13 residues. V gave up 3 bases and J gave up 5 bases; unmatched junction bases: 3. The germline V gene has CDR1 MDHEN and CDR2 SYDVKM. The CDR3 bases are TGTGCCAGCAGTTTGACAGGGTTGGAGACCCAGTACTTC. Residues: CASSLTGLETQYF.

The chain links TRBV5-1 to TRBJ1-1, with D perhaps TRBD1 (5 bases). V lost 4 bases to trimming and J lost 3 bases, with 10 bases between them. CDR1 and CDR2 (germline): SGHRS, YFSETQ. CDR3 length equals 13 residues. CDR3 protein: CASSQTADTEAFF. CDR3 bases: TGCGCCAGCAGCCAGACAGCAGACACTGAAGCTTTCTTT.

This clonotype occurred many times. CDR3 residues: CASSPTSGGAAQYF. The DNA of the CDR3 is TGTGCCAGCAGCCCTACTAGCGGGGGAGCGGCGCAGTATTTT. The chain joins TRBV7-2 to TRBJ2-3; 11 bases map to TRBD2. There are 14 residues in the CDR3. The germline CDR1 and CDR2 sequences are SGHTA and FQGNSA. V dropped 5 bases and J dropped 10; count of bases not matched to a gene: 8.

This clonotype was seen a handful of times. The genes are TRBV5-6 and TRBJ1-2; D uncertain. Germline V gene sequence: CDR1 SGHDT, CDR2 YYEEEE. CDR3 length: 14 residues. Trimming left V 1 base short and J 4 bases short, with 11 bases between. CDR3 nucleotides: TGTGCCAGCAGCTTGTCCATTATGCCCTATGGCTACACCTTC. Protein product: CASSLSIMPYGYTF. Combining the CDR3 with reference TRBV5-6 and TRBJ1-2 gives the whole variable domain DAGVTQSPTHLIKTRGQQVTLRCSPKSGHDTVSWYQQALGQGPQFIFQYYEEEERQRGNFPDRFSGHQFPNYSSELNVNALLLGDSALYLCASSLSIMPYGYTFGSGTRLTVV.

This clonotype has ten or more counts. The chain has TRBV29-1 and TRBJ2-5; no definite D call. Germline CDR1 is SQVTM and CDR2 is ANQGSEA. The CDR3 sequence is 12 residues long. Trimming cost V 4 bases and J 2 bases, with 8 bases left between them. CDR3 region: CSVAAGQETQYF. The CDR3 DNA follows: TGCAGCGTTGCCGCAGGTCAAGAGACCCAGTACTTC.

This clonotype was seen repeatedly, ten times or more. The gene calls are TRBV6-2 or TRBV6-3 and TRBJ2-1, with D perhaps being TRBD1 or TRBD2 (5 bases each). The CDR3 runs to 15 residues. V lost 6 bases, J lost 5 bases, and 17 bases lay in between. Germline lookup yields CDR1 MNHEY and CDR2 SVGEGT. The CDR3 sequence is CASRSGAPMDNEQFF. CDR3 in DNA: TGTGCCAGCAGGTCCGGGGCCCCGATGGACAATGAGCAGTTCTTC.

Many counts were recorded for this clonotype. The V call is TRBV12-3 or TRBV12-4, the J call TRBJ1-5; 7 bases match TRBD1. The CDR3 sequence is 16 residues long. Unmatched junction bases numbered 14, after V lost 5 bases and J lost 7 bases. This CDR3 reads CASSSGSRQGQQPQHF. CDR3 DNA sequence: TGTGCCAGCAGTAGTGGTTCCCGACAGGGCCAACAGCCCCAGCATTTT.

The chain uses TRBV2 and TRBJ2-1; possible D gene TRBD2, 6 bases. Germline V CDR1 and CDR2: SNHLY, FYNNEI. V lost 6 bases to trimming and J lost 9 bases, with 15 bases between them. The CDR3 length is 13 residues. The CDR3 DNA reads TGTGCCAGCAGCGGGACTGGACTTGTTGAGCAGTTCTTC. This encodes CASSGTGLVEQFF. Full variable domain (missing parts from reference TRBV2 and TRBJ2-1): EPEVTQTPSHQVTQMGQEVILRCVPISNHLYFYWYRQILGQKVEFLVSFYNNEISEKSEIFDDQFSVERPDGSNFTLKIRSTKLEDSAMYFCASSGTGLVEQFFGPGTRLTVL.

The chain is built from TRBV9 and TRBJ1-1; perhaps TRBD1 as D (6 bases). V lost 1 base, J lost 1 base, and 8 bases lay in between. Germline V lookup: CDR1 SGDLS, CDR2 YYNGEE. This CDR3 is 14 amino acids long. This CDR3 is CASSVTGTNTEAFF. CDR3 bases: TGTGCCAGCAGCGTAACAGGGACGAACACTGAAGCTTTCTTT.

J is TRBJ2-3 and V is TRBV9; D perhaps matches TRBD2 (6 bases). Between the trimmed V and J ends, which lost 3 bases and 0 bases, there was a span of 14 bases. This CDR3 contains 16 residues. Germline CDR1 and CDR2: SGDLS and YYNGEE. As DNA, the CDR3 is TGTGCCAGCAGCGCGACGGGGAGGACTAGCACAGATACGCAGTATTTT. Its translation is CASSATGRTSTDTQYF.